This entry features one T cell receptor beta chain sequence. Generated by immunoSEQ multiplex PCR, the TCRdb table keeps only in-frame clones and is missing some. The table lists 330,000 or so clones, roughly 89% of them singletons. The sample belongs to a study of blood T cell repertoires in COVID-19. The CDR3 extends over 16 amino acids. Trimming cost V 5 bases and J 2 bases; bases outside gene matches: 6. Germline CDR1 is KGHSH and CDR2 is LQKENI. The receptor was isolated from a man aged 25-40 years with COVID-19, enrolled during active disease. The sample was peripheral blood. The rearrangement links TRBV18 to TRBJ1-1, with 12 bases identical to TRBD1. The CDR3 sequence: CASSSGTGGSNTEAFF. The CDR3 DNA sequence: TGTGCCAGCTCATCCGGGACAGGGGGCTCTAACACTGAAGCTTTCTTT.